This note documents a single TCR beta chain sequence. Its antigen is not known. These data belong to a study of cytomegalovirus exposure and HLA in healthy donors. Overall study: Previous work identified 120 million or so unique TCR beta sequences from approximately 190 million T cells.

Study findings and constraints: It was approximately 170 TCR beta chains that were listed as cytomegalovirus-associated. Presence/absence analysis assumed near-uniform sequencing depth across donors. Several of the most significant clusters were apparently associated with common viral pathogens in a later analysis.

From germline, CDR1 is MNHNS and CDR2 SASEGT. The V gene end was trimmed by 6 bases and the J gene end by 3 bases; junction bases not matched to a gene: 7. This CDR3 region has 15 residues. Amplification used 60 Vbeta primers and 13 Jbeta primers. The table came from immunoSEQ multiplex PCR; TCRdb's copy has only in-frame clones and leaves some out. Among about 160,000 clones listed, roughly 80% were seen once. Sequenced input: PBMCs. The chain combines TRBV6-1 with TRBJ2-3, with TRBD2 identical over 9 bases. The clonotype originates from a male donor in good health and CMV-seropositive. DNA for the CDR3: TGTGCCAGCAGGGTTAGCGGGAGTACGACAGATACGCAGTATTTT. Protein sequence: CASRVSGSTTDTQYF.